Sequencing of this T cell receptor (beta chain) was carried out in a study of T cells in Graves' hyperthyroidism and ophthalmopathy. Whole-study results and caveats: Ophthalmopathy could be told apart from stable hyperthyroidism with a 13 V-J model.

This clonotype was observed a handful of times. Its target is not known. Using RNA transcripts as the source, TCR beta CDR3 regions were amplified. The study used the HTBI primer set for a first-round RT-PCR of the TCR CDR3. TCRdb analysed the multiplex PCR reads with MiXCR anew, one entry per CDR3 protein. The top ten hold about 45% of the sample, which has hundreds of thousands of distinct CDR3 sequences, approximately 20% seen once. The CDR3 consists of 13 residues. V shed 2 bases and J shed 6 bases, with 10 bases lying between them. Germline V gene lookup returns CDR1 MNHEY and CDR2 SVGAGI. Sequenced material: blood. This sequence joins TRBV6-5 and TRBJ1-1; no firm D call. The receptor comes from a man aged 35 to 55 with Graves' ophthalmopathy. The CDR3 reads CASSYNDWAEAFF. The CDR3 region has the DNA TGTGCCAGCAGTTACAACGATTGGGCTGAAGCTTTCTTT.